This TCR beta chain is from a study of identical twins. Points from the study as a whole: Insertions were fewer in abundant cord blood beta clonotypes, whereas memory repertoires showed none of this pattern. Zero-insertion analyses might be partly confounded by invariant T cells like MAIT and iNKT.

The CDR3 totals 13 residues. Germline CDR1 reads SSHAT; CDR2 reads FNYEAQ (reference sequence). This clonotype was detected many times. What it binds is not known. The junction shows a germline mismatch at one end, possibly a read error. Each donor (without exception) was a healthy Caucasian. A universal primer site was added by template switching, and unique molecular identifiers were carried by the cDNA. MiXCR, applied by TCRdb to the 5' RACE reads, yields one record per CDR3 protein. The repertoire holds around 570,000 distinct CDR3 sequences, with roughly 9.9% as singletons. The same sample was also studied in work on yellow fever vaccine responses in identical twins.

The specimen was PBMCs. The sequence came from a woman aged 18-35 years in good health. This sequence joins TRBV7-7 and TRBJ2-5; D is possibly TRBD1 (7 bases). This CDR3 is CASSSGGSETQYF. DNA for the CDR3: TGTGCTAGCAGCTCAGGGGGGTCAGAGACCCAGTACTTC.